What follows are 12 T cell receptor beta chains derived from one specimen sequenced in a study of PD-1 blockade in classical Hodgkin lymphoma. Time point defined: cycle 4 day 1 (C4D1), after 6 weeks of nivolumab. Patients all relapsed after autologous stem cell transplantation, and there was variation in brentuximab vedotin exposure. Here immunoSEQ multiplex PCR was the method, and the copy in TCRdb shows in-frame clones only, minus some. This sample carries tens of thousands of clones, 70% to 90% of them seen once, and the ten largest clones take about 8.1%. The sequences come from peripheral blood mononuclear cells (PBMCs), collected before the fourth cycle of nivolumab. The receptors shown here come from a human donor with classical Hodgkin lymphoma.

The chain links TRBV6-4 to TRBJ2-7; 10 bases match TRBD2. The junction had 9 bases not matched to a gene; V was cut back by 6 bases and J by 7 bases. The CDR3 length is 14 residues. Per the germline V gene, CDR1 is MRHNA and CDR2 is SNTAGT. CDR3 sequence: CASSQRGGRGEQYF. In DNA form, the CDR3 reads TGTGCCAGCAGCCAGCGGGGGGGCCGGGGGGAGCAGTACTTC.

V gene TRBV14 combines with J gene TRBJ1-1, with TRBD1 as a possible D gene (5 bases). The germline CDR1 and CDR2 sequences are SGHDN and FVKESK. Trimming removed 3 bases at V and 4 bases at J, with 24 bases between. This CDR3 region has 18 residues. CDR3 DNA sequence: TGTGCCAGCAGCCAGGTCCCAAGCAAGGGACTATCGGGCACTGAAGCTTTCTTT. Its protein product is CASSQVPSKGLSGTEAFF.

This sequence joins TRBV2 and TRBJ2-1; D gene uncertain. Germline CDR1 reads SNHLY; CDR2 reads FYNNEI. The CDR3 extends over 12 amino acids. V was shortened by 6 bases and J by 3 bases, with 6 bases between the two germline ends. The CDR3 here is CASRVDYNEQFF. The CDR3 nucleotides read TGTGCCAGCAGAGTAGACTACAATGAGCAGTTCTTC.

The chain couples TRBV9 to TRBJ2-7; D remains ambiguous. Trimming removed 1 base at V and 2 bases at J, with 16 bases between. The CDR3 sequence is 16 residues long. CDR1 is SGDLS, CDR2 YYNGEE, per germline. CDR3 DNA: TGTGCCAGCAGCGTAAATGCTGACCCGGAAACCTACGAGCAGTACTTC. It specifies CASSVNADPETYEQYF.

This chain joins TRBV7-9 and TRBJ1-2, with D unresolved. This CDR3 has 12 residues. V lost 1 base, J lost 7 bases, and 7 bases lay in between. CDR1 and CDR2 (germline): SEHNR, FQNEAQ (reference sequence). CDR3 coding DNA: TGTGCCAGCAGCTTAGTTACCGCTGGCTACACCTTC. Protein product: CASSLVTAGYTF.

This clone was seen only once. This chain connects TRBV5-1 to TRBJ2-3; D may correspond to TRBD1 or TRBD2 (6 bases each). CDR3 size: 13 residues. Trimming pared 5 bases from V and 6 bases from J, leaving 13 bases between. From germline, CDR1 is SGHRS and CDR2 YFSETQ. The CDR3 here is CASSPLGGDTQYF. The DNA for the CDR3 is TGCGCCAGCAGTCCCTTGGGGGGCGATACGCAGTATTTT. The complete variable domain, with remaining parts taken from reference TRBV5-1 and TRBJ2-3, reads KAGVTQTPRYLIKTRGQQVTLSCSPISGHRSVSWYQQTPGQGLQFLFEYFSETQRNKGNFPGRFSGRQFSNSRSEMNVSTLELGDSALYLCASSPLGGDTQYFGPGTRLTVL.

The genes are TRBV4-2 and TRBJ1-1, with a possible D match to TRBD1 (5 bases). This CDR3 has 16 amino acids. CDR1 and CDR2 (germline): LGHNA, YNFKEQ. V gave up 3 bases and J gave up 6 bases, with 20 bases separating them. The CDR3 sequence is CASSHSRTTQGSEAFF. For the CDR3, the DNA is TGTGCCAGCAGCCACTCCCGGACTACTCAGGGCTCTGAAGCTTTCTTT.

This clone has a single count. The gene calls are TRBV7-8 and TRBJ1-3; the D is unclear. The germline V gene has CDR1 SGHVS and CDR2 FQNEAQ. V lost 8 bases to trimming and J lost 1 base, with 9 bases between them. There are 13 residues in the CDR3. CDR3 sequence: CASRLPSGNTIYF. The CDR3 DNA is TGTGCCAGCCGGCTCCCGTCTGGAAACACCATATATTTT.

This clone has just one count. The V and J genes are TRBV28 and TRBJ2-5, with 7 nucleotides matching TRBD1. V trimming: 2 bases; J trimming: 3 bases; junction bases outside the gene matches: 6. The germline gives CDR1 MDHEN, CDR2 SYDVKM. The CDR3 contains 15 residues. The CDR3 sequence is CASSLARGMEETQYF. The CDR3 DNA follows: TGTGCCAGCAGTTTAGCCAGGGGGATGGAAGAGACCCAGTACTTC.

CDR3 sequence (DNA): TGTGCCAGCAGCCAGACGTTAAAAGAGACCCAGTACTTC. Residues: CASSQTLKETQYF. The chain is built from TRBV5-6 and TRBJ2-5, with D uncertain. V lost 4 bases to trimming and J lost 3 bases, with 10 bases between them. The V gene's germline CDR1 is SGHDT and CDR2 YYEEEE. The CDR3 is 13 amino acids.

In DNA, the CDR3 is TGTGCCAGCAGTTCTCAAGGGGGCAGACACCAAGAGACCCAGTACTTC. As protein: CASSSQGGRHQETQYF. The V and J genes are TRBV28 and TRBJ2-5; TRBD1 agrees at 7 bases. The V gene end was trimmed by 4 bases and the J gene end by 0 bases; junction bases not matched to a gene: 8. Germline assignment: CDR1 MDHEN and CDR2 SYDVKM. The CDR3 loop spans 16 amino acids.

The V gene is TRBV5-1, the J gene TRBJ1-3; D is undetermined. Germline-derived CDR1 and CDR2 are SGHRS and YFSETQ. This CDR3 is 15 amino acids long. V lost 4 bases and J lost 0, with 11 bases in between. The CDR3 sequence: CASSPPVTSGNTIYF. The CDR3 DNA sequence: TGCGCCAGCAGCCCCCCTGTTACCTCTGGAAACACCATATATTTT.